What follows are 2 T cell receptor beta chains derived from one specimen sequenced in a study of cytomegalovirus exposure and HLA in healthy donors (TCRdb year 2017). The receptor library was made with the immunoSEQ multiplex PCR assay. Entries here come from immuneACCESS through TCRdb and include only in-frame sequences with V and J called. Some clones fail to appear in such tables; in the studies checked, an unresolved V gene covers under half of the shortfall, and the cause of the remainder is unknown. The sample has 65,000 to 100,000 clones on record, roughly 93% of them singletons. The top ten clones comprise approximately 4% of the sample. The sample taken for sequencing was PBMCs. The source of these receptors is a woman in her thirties in good health and CMV-seronegative.

On this clone itself: A read error may account for a junction end that differs from germline. The chain has TRBV4-1 and TRBJ1-5, with D hard to call. Germline V lookup: CDR1 MGHRA, CDR2 YSYEKL. CDR3 size: 9 residues. CDR3 coding DNA: TGCGCCAGCGGCCAGCCCCAGCATTTT. Translated, it gives CASGQPQHF.

The rearrangement links TRBV4-1 to TRBJ1-4; D is uncertain. Deletions cut 3 bases from V and 7 bases from J, with 9 bases between. The CDR3 loop spans 13 amino acids. CDR1 and CDR2 (germline): MGHRA, YSYEKL. CDR3 amino acids: CASSQRYGEKLFF. In DNA form, the CDR3 reads TGCGCCAGCAGCCAGAGATACGGTGAAAAACTGTTTTTT.